This TCR beta chain stems from a study of PD-1 blockade in classical Hodgkin lymphoma. The time point: cycle 4 day 1 (C4D1), after 5 to 7 weeks of nivolumab. Brentuximab vedotin exposure varied among the patients, all of whom had relapsed after autologous stem cell transplantation. General study findings and limits: Some patients began nivolumab under 1 year after ASCT. These patients were excluded from later analyses. Although disease activity or prior therapy may be involved, causes of the repertoire differences remain undefined.

Comments on this clone: Antigen: not known.

Clones were sequenced by immunoSEQ multiplex PCR, and TCRdb holds only the in-frame ones, with some missing. The table lists tens of thousands of clones, over 75% of them singletons. The germline V gene has CDR1 LGHNA and CDR2 YNFKEQ. V was clipped by 1 base and J by 2 bases; unmatched bases: 10. The CDR3 runs 18 residues. The TCR sequence derives from a human donor with classical Hodgkin lymphoma. This sequence joins TRBV4-2 and TRBJ2-3; 9 nucleotides agree with TRBD2. The sequencing here drew on peripheral blood mononuclear cells (PBMCs), taken before the fourth cycle of nivolumab. The CDR3 region has the DNA TGTGCCAGCAGCCAAGGGGCAGTAGCGGGGGAGATCACAGATACGCAGTATTTT. Protein: CASSQGAVAGEITDTQYF.